The table lists the clone carrying this T cell receptor beta chain with a few counts. No antigen is known for it. The data belong to a study of blood T cells in healthy people across ages. Germline V gene data show CDR1 as GTSNPN and CDR2 as SVGIG (reference sequence). The CDR3 has 15 residues. V lost 3 bases to trimming and J lost 3 bases; unmatched junction nucleotides: 5. Study outcomes and limitations: Age brought a roughly linear fall in TCR beta diversity measured per million T cells.

Each sample yielded at least 6.5 million isolated PBMCs. PCR was performed a second time for about 7 to 11 cycles using a sample-barcoded 5' primer and a J-beta primer mix. TCRdb re-called the 5' RACE reads through MiXCR, storing one row per CDR3 protein. The sample gives roughly 800,000 distinct CDR3 sequences, around a quarter of which show up once; under 4.5% is in the top ten. This same sample was also part of a study on T cells of mothers and their children.

This receptor was obtained from a boy aged 10-17 years in good health. The V gene is TRBV30, the J gene TRBJ2-6, with TRBD1 matching over 7 bases. The sequencing sample was made of blood. CDR3 loop: CAWRETGFGANVLTF. The CDR3 bases are TGTGCCTGGAGGGAGACAGGGTTTGGGGCCAACGTCCTGACTTTC.